Sequencing of this T cell receptor beta chain was carried out in a study of T cell clones after liver transplantation. Study overall: Third-party-reactive TCRbeta sequences from pre-transplant mixed lymphocyte reactions served as antigen-independent comparators. Subjects received no induction therapy and standard immunosuppression until randomization at 12-24 months post-transplant.

The length of the CDR3 is 15 residues. Trimming removed 7 bases at V and 8 bases at J, with 24 bases between. The germline V gene has CDR1 SQVTM and CDR2 ANQGSEA. The assay was immunoSEQ multiplex PCR, and TCRdb's table has in-frame clones only and misses some. Of about 72,000 clones listed, over 85% were seen once; the top ten hold roughly 2.7%. This material consisted of CD4+ T cells from blood, taken before liver transplant. The gene calls are TRBV29-1 and TRBJ2-1; a weak D match, TRBD2 (7 bases). This receptor was obtained from a human donor who received a liver transplant. The CDR3 DNA reads as TGCAGCGCGCCAGGGGATGGGAGGGGACGGGATGAGCAGTTCTTC. Protein: CSAPGDGRGRDEQFF.